This T cell receptor beta chain appears in the sequencing data of a study of cytomegalovirus exposure and HLA in healthy donors. Findings and limits, study-wide: A later analysis reportedly identified an Asian-associated ancestry cluster as carrying fewer N-insertions than the approximately 670-donor mean.

About this clone: Its antigen is not identified.

CDR3 length equals 12 residues. The PCR employed 60 Vbeta primers together with 13 Jbeta primers. TCRdb's copy holds only in-frame clones and misses some; the assay was immunoSEQ multiplex PCR. Found here are hundreds of thousands of clones, 83% of them singletons; the top ten hold 1.2% to 1.5%. V is TRBV21-1 and J is TRBJ1-2; no check of the table's D call, TRBD1, against the DNA was made. TRBV21-1 is deemed a pseudogene. The source material was PBMCs. The TCR sequence derives from a girl aged 5-17 years in good health and CMV-seronegative. The DNA for the CDR3 is TGTGCCAGCAGCAAGGCAGGTTATGGCTACACCTTC. Encoded protein: CASSKAGYGYTF.